Following are 17 T cell receptor beta chains from one sample sequenced in a study of blood T cell repertoires in COVID-19 (dated by TCRdb to about 2020). Libraries were made using the immunoSEQ multiplex PCR assay. The clones in this table, taken by TCRdb from immuneACCESS, are in-frame only. Not every clone is retained; where verified, under half of the shortfall comes from an unresolved V gene, and the cause of the rest is unknown. Present in this sample are some 100,000 clones, over 80% of which were seen just once. The ten top clones hold approximately 1.1% of the sample. The sample was peripheral blood. The source is a human donor in a cohort sampled during active COVID-19.

This clone was picked up one time. The chain uses TRBV4-3 and TRBJ1-2; D possibly corresponds to TRBD1 (6 bases). Germline V CDR1 and CDR2: LGHNA, YSLEER. The ends were cut back, 2 bases at V and 4 bases at J, with 14 bases in the middle. This CDR3 spans 15 amino acids. The CDR3 loop reads CASSQWQGGGYGYTF. The CDR3 region has the DNA TGCGCCAGCAGCCAATGGCAGGGAGGGGGCTATGGCTACACCTTC.

This clone appeared a single time. The chain couples TRBV12-3 or TRBV12-4 to TRBJ2-5, with D maybe TRBD2 (6 bases). V lost 6 bases and J lost 0, with 8 bases in between. The CDR3 has 13 residues. This CDR3 reads CASRRLDQETQYF. The CDR3, as DNA: TGTGCCAGCAGAAGACTAGACCAAGAGACCCAGTACTTC.

V gene TRBV7-8 combines with J gene TRBJ2-5; TRBD2 agrees at 9 bases. Trimming took 5 bases from V and 1 from J; bases not matched to a gene: 8. Germline CDR1 reads SGHVS; CDR2 reads FQNEAQ. The CDR3 length is 16 residues. CDR3 DNA sequence: TGTGCCAGCAGCCCCTTAGCGGGAGTATTCCAAGAGACCCAGTACTTC. Its protein is CASSPLAGVFQETQYF. Full variable domain (missing parts from reference TRBV7-8 and TRBJ2-5): GAGVSQSPRYKVAKRGQDVALRCDPISGHVSLFWYQQALGQGPEFLTYFQNEAQLDKSGLPSDRFFAERPEGSVSTLKIQRTQQEDSAVYLCASSPLAGVFQETQYFGPGTRLLVL.

The chain has TRBV5-1 and TRBJ2-7, with 9 bases lining up with TRBD1. Germline-derived CDR1 and CDR2 are SGHRS and YFSETQ. V was clipped by 4 bases and J by 2 bases; unmatched bases: 7. CDR3 length equals 15 residues. The CDR3 here is CASSLRTGDTYEQYF. DNA for the CDR3: TGCGCCAGCAGCCTCCGGACAGGGGATACCTACGAGCAGTACTTC.

The chain employs TRBV28 and TRBJ1-2; TRBD1 matches at 8 bases. This CDR3 comprises 13 residues. With V trimmed by 6 bases and J by 2 bases, 2 bases remained unmatched. The germline CDR1 and CDR2 sequences are MDHEN and SYDVKM. The CDR3 bases are TGTGCCAGCAGCCGACAGGGGAACTATGGCTACACCTTC. Its translation: CASSRQGNYGYTF.

This chain's CDR3 is CASSLAGGPRNEQFF. The CDR3 DNA sequence: TGTGCCAGCAGTTTAGCGGGAGGGCCGAGGAATGAGCAGTTCTTC. The gene calls are TRBV27 and TRBJ2-1; TRBD2 agrees at 9 bases. The CDR3 spans 15 residues. Trimming at V came to 2 bases and at J to 7 bases, leaving 6 bases not matched to a gene. The V gene's germline CDR1 is MNHEY and CDR2 SMNVEV (reference sequence).

The chain uses TRBV7-9 and TRBJ2-7; 7 bases are a match to TRBD2. This CDR3 region has 13 residues. In germline, CDR1 is SEHNR, CDR2 FQNEAQ (reference sequence). With V trimmed by 8 bases and J by 1 base, 5 bases remained unmatched. CDR3: CASSTSPSYEQYF. CDR3 DNA sequence: TGTGCCAGCTCGACTAGCCCGTCCTACGAGCAGTACTTC. The full variable domain, with the rest looked up from reference TRBV7-9 and TRBJ2-7, is DTGVSQNPRHKITKRGQNVTFRCDPISEHNRLYWYRQTLGQGPEFLTYFQNEAQLEKSRLLSDRFSAERPKGSFSTLEIQRTEQGDSAMYLCASSTSPSYEQYFGPGTRLTVT.

This clone was seen only once. The chain links TRBV20-1 to TRBJ1-5; tentatively, D is TRBD1 (6 bases). From germline, CDR1 is DFQATT and CDR2 SNEGSKA (reference sequence). This CDR3 is 14 amino acids long. Deletions cut 3 bases from V and 7 bases from J, with 16 bases between. DNA of the CDR3: TGCAGTGCTAGTTCGGGGGGCGCCGGACAGCCCCAGCATTTT. Translated, it gives CSASSGGAGQPQHF.

The chain recombines TRBV7-2 with TRBJ1-6; unclear D gene. This CDR3 is built from 15 residues. V was shortened by 9 bases and J by 0 bases, with 12 bases between the two germline ends. Germline CDR1 SGHTA, CDR2 FQGNSA. Here the CDR3 reads CASKPGSSYNSPLHF. CDR3 in DNA: TGTGCCAGTAAACCGGGTTCCTCCTATAATTCACCCCTCCACTTT.

The chain employs TRBV19 and TRBJ1-3; D ambiguous. CDR3 length equals 16 residues. Germline V lookup: CDR1 LNHDA, CDR2 SQIVND (reference sequence). V lost 5 bases and J 0 bases, leaving 14 bases between the germline ends. CDR3 sequence (DNA): TGTGCCAGTAGTTCGAGGGCGACCTCCTCTGGAAACACCATATATTTT. Its protein product is CASSSRATSSGNTIYF. Based on the CDR3 plus reference TRBV19 and TRBJ1-3, the full variable domain is DGGITQSPKYLFRKEGQNVTLSCEQNLNHDAMYWYRQDPGQGLRLIYYSQIVNDFQKGDIAEGYSVSREKKESFPLTVTSAQKNPTAFYLCASSSRATSSGNTIYFGEGSWLTVV.

The CDR3 DNA is TGTGCCAGCAGTTACTCGATGGGACAGGGGTGGTCGGGCACTGAAGCTTTCTTT. Translated: CASSYSMGQGWSGTEAFF. V usage is TRBV6-2 or TRBV6-3 and J usage is TRBJ1-1; 10 nucleotides agree with TRBD1. With V trimmed by 0 bases and J by 4 bases, 11 bases remained unmatched. The CDR3 spans 18 residues. Germline lookup yields CDR1 MNHEY and CDR2 SVGEGT.

CDR3 sequence (DNA): TGTGCCAGCTCACCAAAGAACCAGGGGTCCGGTGGTGAAGCTTTCTTT. Translating it yields CASSPKNQGSGGEAFF. The chain recombines TRBV18 with TRBJ1-1; possibly TRBD1 for D (6 bases). CDR1 KGHSH and CDR2 LQKENI come from the germline V gene. CDR3 length: 16 residues. V was trimmed by 2 bases and J by 7 bases, leaving 20 bases between them.

This chain joins TRBV28 and TRBJ2-7; 7 bases match TRBD1. The CDR3 runs to 14 residues. CDR1 MDHEN and CDR2 SYDVKM come from the germline V gene. The ends lost 6 bases at V and 3 bases at J; junction bases unmatched: 8. The CDR3 sequence is CASSTKTGNYEQYF. The CDR3, as DNA: TGTGCCAGCAGCACGAAGACAGGGAACTACGAGCAGTACTTC.

The genes are TRBV7-9 and TRBJ1-2; D perhaps matches TRBD1 (5 bases). CDR3 length: 13 amino acids. Germline-derived CDR1 and CDR2 are SEHNR and FQNEAQ (reference sequence). V was pared by 5 bases and J by 11 bases, with 18 bases between. The CDR3 region is CASSVGGGSGYTF. CDR3 DNA sequence: TGTGCCAGCAGCGTGGGGGGAGGGTCCGGGTACACCTTC.

The CDR3 sequence is CATSRDRGNQPQHF. CDR3 sequence (DNA): TGTGCCACCAGTCGTGACAGGGGTAATCAGCCCCAGCATTTT. The rearrangement links TRBV15 to TRBJ1-5; 8 bases line up with TRBD1. Germline loops: CDR1 LNHNV, CDR2 YYDKDF (reference sequence). The CDR3 loop spans 14 amino acids. V gave up 6 bases and J gave up 4 bases; unmatched junction bases: 5.

V gene TRBV10-3 combines with J gene TRBJ1-5, with 8 nucleotides matching TRBD1. CDR3 size: 15 residues. The germline gives CDR1 ENHRY, CDR2 SYGVKD. J gave up 5 bases and V 8 bases, and 11 bases lay outside the gene matches. The chain's CDR3 is CAIAPGQGIHQPQHF. The DNA for the CDR3 is TGTGCCATCGCCCCTGGACAGGGAATTCATCAGCCCCAGCATTTT.

The rearrangement uses TRBV24-1 and TRBJ2-3; perhaps TRBD1 as D (5 bases). Per germline, CDR1 KGHDR and CDR2 SFDVKD. This CDR3 comprises 14 residues. V lost 11 bases and J lost 2, with 16 bases in between. The CDR3 here is CASQGFSATDTQYF. The CDR3 nucleotides are TGTGCCAGCCAGGGCTTCAGTGCCACAGATACGCAGTATTTT.